This T cell receptor beta chain was obtained from a study of blood T cell repertoires in COVID-19. Turning to the study itself: The United States, Italy and Spain supplied acute and convalescent COVID-19 samples. Sources were T cells, B-cell-depleted T cells, or PBMCs; the material itself was cDNA or gDNA.

In the original analysis: Nucleated cell number was recorded as an estimate derived from reference gene primer amplification. Produced via immunoSEQ multiplex PCR; TCRdb's table is partial and in-frame only. That table gives V, J and clone size, and the DNA gave D and trimming. The data show about 250,000 clones, with around 82% seen just once and 4.9% held by the top ten. V lost 3 bases and J lost 4, with 15 bases in between. This CDR3 spans 15 amino acids. Germline V gene data show CDR1 as LNHDA and CDR2 as SQIVND (reference sequence). J is TRBJ1-2 and V is TRBV19; no definite D call. The sequenced sample was peripheral blood. This sequence was found in a woman of 80 years or more with active or convalescent COVID-19. The CDR3 region has the DNA TGTGCCAGTAGTATTGGGCAGGCAGCCTTCTATGGCTACACCTTC. Its protein product is CASSIGQAAFYGYTF.